The entry below gives a single TCR beta chain sequence along with its context. The antigen it binds to is not known. Per-nucleotide qualities are absent, and no much larger clonotype sits a single base away. Different DNA sequences within this sample yield the same CDR3. The cohort was made up of 500 to 850 healthy bone marrow donors. Cohort members were all nominally healthy when sampled, although unrecorded immune exposures were likely present. The donor was CMV seropositive and was included in the group of approximately 310 seropositive cohort members. Every donor gave a peripheral blood sample, and the peripheral blood mononuclear cells from that sample were used for TCR beta sequencing. Genomic DNA extraction from the blood cell samples was performed with the Qiagen DNeasy Blood Extraction Kit. These data are taken from a study of cytomegalovirus exposure and HLA in healthy donors (dated 2017 in TCRdb). With regard to the full study: In an earlier analysis of around 540 of the donors, 276 Gb of sequence data and 100 million or so unique TCR beta sequences from some 170 million T cells were reported. Roughly five DR-DQ haplotypes were handled as single units for association and clustering, since linkage in the cohort was strong. Class I and class II HLA loci were covered by the typing at four-digit resolution. Donor age, sex, ethnicity and CMV serostatus were collected together with the repertoire data. Besides the first cohort of some 670 subjects, a separate validation cohort made up of over 100 different subjects was used. Among roughly 400 genotyped donors of the cohort, an average of around 240,000 unique TCR beta nucleotide sequences was sequenced per donor, of which roughly 17% were non-productive. Every discovery cohort repertoire had been produced on one sequencing platform. Typing coverage varied by locus: 629-630 donors for A, B, C, DRB1 and DQB1; more than 500 for DQA1; some 610 for DPA1; about 450 for DPB1. About 300 gigabases of sequencing data and tens of millions of unique TCR sequences made up an early release that covered 500 to 650 HLA-typed donors. The genetic ancestry cluster associated with self-reported Caucasian donors included 65% to 90% of the roughly 400 genotyped donors. Genome-wide SNP genotypes for about 65% of the 666 donors were used in a later genetic analysis, which treated that subset as a discovery cohort. In a later analysis, previously published TCR beta repertoires from 670 or so donors were re-analyzed and high-resolution HLA genotyping was added so that TCR occurrence patterns could be studied. The study used immunosequencing to profile the T cell repertoires of 600 to 850 subjects and linked those repertoires to cytomegalovirus serostatus. The later analysis used no new phenotypic data to find candidate immune exposures, relying instead on TCR beta sequences and their occurrence across donors. The aim of the study was to test whether cataloging public T cell receptors could identify signatures of past pathogen exposure. To predict cytomegalovirus infection status, the study brought together high-throughput TCR immunosequencing, statistical association of individual TCRs with disease status, and machine learning. An earlier analysis of 500 to 650 of the donors applied high-throughput TCR beta sequencing to assess whether each TCR beta V gene segment acted as functional or pseudogenic. Findings and caveats that apply to the study as a whole: Compared with the roughly 600-donor mean, donors in an Asian-associated ancestry cluster had fewer N-insertions in productive TCRs, according to a later genetic analysis. Several of the top co-occurrence clusters appeared to be linked to parvovirus B19, influenza, CMV and Epstein-Barr virus, according to a later analysis. In both the original and validation cohorts, the classifier was reported to diagnose cytomegalovirus status with high specificity and sensitivity. The only immune exposure information available for the cohort was CMV serostatus. Sequencing depth was assumed to be roughly uniform across donors in the presence/absence analyses, though that assumption may not hold. A further reported finding was that TCR beta sequences accurately predicted the HLA-A and HLA-B alleles for most subjects in the first cohort. In a later analysis, most CMV-associated TCR beta chains were found to appear HLA-restricted, with HLA associations seemingly driven largely by CMV exposure. Across donors, most TCR sequences were observed very rarely, whereas some public TCRs were present in many individuals. The cohort was sequenced for TCR beta chains only, and without alpha or paired-chain data the features that could be detected were limited. Linkage disequilibrium might explain the correlated functional status among segregating V segments, but an unknown experimental factor could not be excluded. Broadly in line with IMGT annotations, most TCR beta V segments showed up in productive rearrangements about 87% or about 30% of the time in an earlier analysis of approximately 640 of the donors. A cluster of highly shared sequence variants was judged likely to represent a technical artifact of the sequencing pipeline. In a later analysis, HLA-associated TCR beta chains showed more clonal expansion and lower generation probabilities than non-associated chains that were equally common. The authors suggested that the approach could potentially be extended to other disease states and immunological phenotypes. Some IMGT-functional V segments, including TRBV6-2 and TRBV6-3, could not be told apart with the 87-base-pair reads, so those segments were excluded. The study gave a list of about 170 TCR beta chains associated with cytomegalovirus. A later genetic analysis associated a missense DCLRE1C variant with V-gene and J-gene trimming of TCR beta chains, and an independent cohort replicated the association. When HLA alleles, especially DR and DQ, strongly co-occurred, attributing TCR associations to individual alleles was difficult. Because counts were too low, about 15 rarely observed V segments, including chromosome 9 orphons, were left out of the earlier analysis of 587 of the donors. Because HLA typing was missing for some donors at each locus, association tests included only the typed subset. In vitro tests confirmed that a few of the cytomegalovirus-associated TCR beta chains recognize cytomegalovirus antigens. Specific HLA alleles were associated with roughly 16,000 TCR beta sequences at a false discovery rate of 0.05 in a later analysis. A later analysis found that TCR association rates varied across HLA loci, with DRB1 alleles showing the most associated TCRs and HLA-C alleles the fewest.

Looking up the germline V gene yields CDR1 SGDLS and CDR2 YYNGEE. The V end gives up 0 bases and the J end 2 bases, leaving 2 bases in the junction not matched to a gene. Including the terminal cysteine and phenylalanine, the CDR3 comprises 15 residues. Only CDR3 DNA is held: 45 bases, read in frame from base 1. Library method: the immunoSEQ multiplex PCR assay. A mixture of 60 forward primers for TCR Vbeta segments and 13 reverse primers for TCR Jbeta segments was used in the multiplex PCR. A multiplex PCR assay on genomic DNA amplified the CDR3 region of rearranged TCR beta genes. On the Illumina HiSeq System, the amplified TCR beta libraries were sequenced as 87-base-pair reads. Under the source paper's analysis protocol: A later analysis tallied tens of millions of unique TCR beta chains across the 700 or so repertoires, and about 12 million of those chains were shared by two or more donors. Raw reads were error-corrected and collapsed into unique sequences with a nearest-neighbor algorithm that merged closely related sequences to remove PCR and sequencing errors. CDR3 sequences were aligned to IMGT reference sequences to assign V, D and J gene segments. For a sequence to be retained, a match of at least six nucleotides was required to both a V gene segment and a J gene segment. A rearrangement was called productive if the CDR3 had no stop codons and remained in frame with V and J, and every other rearrangement was called non-productive. Following IMGT convention, CDR3 was defined as the stretch from the second conserved V-encoded cysteine to the conserved J-encoded phenylalanine. Sequences without an unambiguous match to a single V gene segment were excluded from the earlier analysis of several hundred of the donors. In an earlier analysis of 500 to 750 of the donors, V segments were called functional above 56.7% productive rearrangements and were called segregating when the between-donor standard deviation exceeded 5%. A statistical classification framework was built for diagnosing cytomegalovirus status from the catalog of TCR beta chain sequences. V and J gene assignment, in a later analysis, came from comparing TCR nucleotide sequences with IMGT/GENE-DB human TR gene sequences. A later analysis assigned CDR3 sequences and most-parsimonious VDJ recombination scenarios with the TCRdist pipeline. In a later analysis, every TCR beta chain was defined by the combination of its CDR3 amino acid sequence and its V-gene family, and reads without a unique V-gene family were dropped. As a way to deal with suspected cross-contamination and a sequencing artifact, a later analysis dropped 500 to 700 nucleotide sequences that were highly shared and had low generation probability. For each public chain, a later analysis derived a clonal expansion index from normalized ranks of inferred template counts within each repertoire. In a later analysis, generation probabilities were computed using a VDJ recombination model fitted to out-of-frame rearrangements, and the results were checked against IGoR. In a later analysis, TCR-TCR, TCR-HLA and TCR-CMV co-occurrence was scored with hypergeometric tests, and a repertoire-size bias correction was applied to TCR pairs. A later analysis estimated false discovery rates by permuting HLA or CMV assignments 20 times. In a later analysis, co-occurring TCRs were grouped with DBSCAN, and TCRdist sequence similarity was added when clustering was performed within HLA-allele-positive subsets. Repertoires with fewer than 30,000 or more than 120,000 public chains, plus five repertoires with anomalous nucleotide sharing, were excluded from co-occurrence clustering. In TCRdb, the immuneACCESS table is reduced to in-frame sequences with V and J assigned. These tables do not hold every clone; where another copy was compared, an unresolved V gene accounts for under half, and the others remain unexplained. D and trimming come from the DNA, and the V and J calls and clone size come from that table. The sample table records 85,000 to 130,000 clones; over 9.5% of these occur just once. The biggest ten clones account for about 5.7% of the sample.

Sequenced input: PBMCs. Recombination joined TRBV9 with TRBJ2-1, and 7 junctional nucleotides match TRBD2. This receptor was obtained from a man aged 35-49 years in good health and CMV-seropositive. The base sequence is TGTGCCAGCAGCGTAGCGGGAGGACCCTACAATGAGCAGTTCTTC. This codes for CASSVAGGPYNEQFF. When the CDR3 is completed using the reference TRBV9 and TRBJ2-1 genes on either side, the full variable domain is DSGVTQTPKHLITATGQRVTLRCSPRSGDLSVYWYQQSLDQGLQFLIQYYNGEERAKGNILERFSAQQFPDLHSELNLSSLELGDSALYFCASSVAGGPYNEQFFGPGTRLTVL.